This T cell receptor (beta chain) emerged from a study of T cells in Graves' hyperthyroidism and ophthalmopathy. The V end was cut by 4 bases, the J end by 3 bases, with 16 bases between. The CDR3 spans 14 residues. Germline CDR1 reads DFQATT; CDR2 reads SNEGSKA (reference sequence). The CDR3 regions of TCR beta were amplified from RNA transcripts. TCR CDR3 underwent first-round RT-PCR with the HTBI primer set. TCRdb reanalysed the multiplex PCR reads using MiXCR and keeps one entry per CDR3 protein. Altogether 270,000 or so distinct CDR3 sequences are present, approximately 16% being singletons, with the ten largest covering 30% to 35%.

V usage is TRBV20-1 and J usage is TRBJ2-7; no reliable D call. Sequencing was carried out using blood. The clonotype originates from a woman aged 45-65 years with Graves' hyperthyroidism that later progressed to Graves' ophthalmopathy. CDR3 sequence: CSAKQMAWDYEQYF. Written as DNA, the CDR3 is TGCAGTGCTAAGCAGATGGCCTGGGACTACGAGCAGTACTTC.